The 13 T cell receptor beta chains listed next were all sequenced from one sample in a study of Graves' ophthalmopathy and Graves' hyperthyroidism. For repertoire sequencing, the TCR beta CDR3 regions were amplified from RNA transcripts. HTBI primers primed a first-round RT-PCR, and a second-round multiplex PCR followed. Via MiXCR, TCRdb re-called the multiplex PCR reads, giving one row per CDR3 protein. Among over a million distinct CDR3 sequences listed, about 35% were seen once. The specimen sequenced was peripheral blood or thyroid tissue (not recorded which). The receptors come from an adult man with Graves' hyperthyroidism.

The chain couples TRBV7-2 to TRBJ2-1; TRBD2 matches 11 bases. Germline loops: CDR1 SGHTA, CDR2 FQGNSA. The CDR3 is 14 amino acids. Trimming took 5 bases from V and 4 from J; bases not matched to a gene: 1. This chain's CDR3 is CASSGTSGYNEQFF. Written as DNA, the CDR3 is TGTGCCAGCAGCGGGACTAGCGGTTACAATGAGCAGTTCTTC.

This clonotype was picked up many times. This rearrangement joins TRBV5-8 to TRBJ1-2; 7 nucleotides agree with TRBD1. The CDR3 extends over 14 amino acids. V was clipped by 2 bases and J by 3 bases; unmatched bases: 4. Germline loops: CDR1 SGHTS, CDR2 YDEGEE. This chain's CDR3 is CASSFDRAHYGYTF. The CDR3 coding sequence is TGTGCCAGCAGCTTCGACAGGGCCCACTATGGCTACACCTTC. The full variable domain, its missing parts supplied by reference TRBV5-8 and TRBJ1-2, is EAGVTQSPTHLIKTRGQQATLRCSPISGHTSVYWYQQALGLGLQFLLWYDEGEERNRGNFPPRFSGRQFPNYSSELNVNALELEDSALYLCASSFDRAHYGYTFGSGTRLTVV.

At least ten counts were recorded for this clonotype. The rearrangement uses TRBV2 and TRBJ2-7; tentatively, D is TRBD2 (6 bases). The germline V gene has CDR1 SNHLY and CDR2 FYNNEI. V was clipped by 4 bases and J by 6 bases, with 10 bases between them. The CDR3 is 12 amino acids. CDR3 sequence (DNA): TGTGCCAGCAGTGTAGGTAGCGGCGAGCAGTACTTC. Amino acids: CASSVGSGEQYF. Filled out from reference TRBV2 and TRBJ2-7, the complete variable domain reads EPEVTQTPSHQVTQMGQEVILRCVPISNHLYFYWYRQILGQKVEFLVSFYNNEISEKSEIFDDQFSVERPDGSNFTLKIRSTKLEDSAMYFCASSVGSGEQYFGPGTRLTVT.

This clonotype appeared many times. This CDR3 is CASSPGLGQETQYF. The DNA for the CDR3 is TGTGCCAGCAGTCCAGGCCTGGGCCAAGAGACCCAGTACTTC. The V call is TRBV12-3 or TRBV12-4, the J call TRBJ2-5, with D uncertain. This CDR3 is 14 amino acids long. Trimming left V 5 bases short and J 1 base short, with 11 bases between.

The chain combines TRBV25-1 with TRBJ2-5, with 10 bases fitting TRBD1. CDR3 length: 13 residues. Germline V gene sequence: CDR1 MGHDK, CDR2 SYGVNS. V dropped 7 bases and J dropped 5; count of bases not matched to a gene: 4. The CDR3 DNA is TGTGCCAGCACTGACAGGGGGCACGAGACCCAGTACTTC. Translating gives CASTDRGHETQYF.

This clonotype was seen only a few times. V is TRBV30 and J is TRBJ1-1, with a tentative D call TRBD1 (5 bases). The CDR3 length is 12 residues. Germline V CDR1 and CDR2: GTSNPN, SVGIG (reference sequence). Trimming pared 2 bases from V and 7 bases from J, leaving 11 bases between. The CDR3 DNA sequence: TGTGCCTGGAGTCCACCGGGGGTTGAAGCTTTCTTT. The encoded protein is CAWSPPGVEAFF.

This clonotype has more than one count but fewer than ten. A much larger clonotype is one base distant, so this may be a read error. This chain links TRBV7-8 with TRBJ1-4; D remains ambiguous. The germline V gene encodes CDR1 SGHVS and CDR2 FQNEAQ. With 8 bases removed from V and 10 bases from J, the gap between germline ends came to 17 bases. This CDR3 has 13 residues. The CDR3 loop is CASGLAESGKLFF. CDR3 coding DNA: TGTGCCAGCGGTCTGGCTGAATCCGGAAAACTGTTTTTT.

The chain combines TRBV2 with TRBJ2-7; 10 bases map to TRBD2. The CDR3 contains 13 residues. The J segment lost 3 bases and the V segment lost 7 bases, leaving 3 bases of the junction unmatched. In germline, CDR1 is SNHLY, CDR2 FYNNEI. CDR3 residues: CASTSGGIYEQYF. The CDR3 DNA sequence: TGTGCCAGCACTAGCGGGGGCATCTACGAGCAGTACTTC.

The V and J genes are TRBV10-3 and TRBJ1-2, with 7 bases identical to TRBD1. This CDR3 has 11 residues. From germline, CDR1 is ENHRY and CDR2 SYGVKD. The ends lost 10 bases at V and 6 bases at J; junction bases unmatched: 5. Here the CDR3 reads CATMTGHGYTF. DNA for the CDR3: TGTGCCACCATGACAGGGCATGGCTACACCTTC.

This clonotype appeared a few times. At one end the junction does not follow the germline gene, possibly because of a read error. This sequence joins TRBV11-2 and TRBJ2-7; TRBD2 might be the D (5 bases). The germline gives CDR1 SGHAT, CDR2 FQNNGV. This CDR3 region has 12 residues. The CDR3 DNA reads as TGTGCCAGCAGCCAAGATAGGACTTCGTTCGTGTTC. It codes for CASSQDRTSFVF.

The table lists this clonotype with many counts. This chain uses TRBV10-3 with TRBJ2-5; the D gene could be TRBD1 or TRBD2 (5 bases each). Germline lookup yields CDR1 ENHRY and CDR2 SYGVKD. This CDR3 is 13 amino acids long. V lost 11 bases and J lost 0, with 13 bases in between. CDR3 residues: CASLGANQETQYF. The CDR3 DNA reads TGTGCCTCACTCGGGGCTAACCAAGAGACCCAGTACTTC.

The chain's CDR3 is CASSLGQGSYSGNTIYF. The CDR3 DNA reads TGTGCCAGCAGTTTGGGACAGGGGTCTTACTCTGGAAACACCATATATTTT. The J gene is TRBJ1-3, the V gene TRBV12-3 or TRBV12-4; 10 bases agree with TRBD1. The V gene end was trimmed by 3 bases and the J gene end by 0 bases; junction bases not matched to a gene: 5. The CDR3 runs to 17 residues.

This clonotype was observed a handful of times. V is TRBV3-1 and J is TRBJ1-6; D remains ambiguous. This CDR3 comprises 15 residues. Trimming left V 1 base short and J 7 bases short, with 11 bases between. The germline gives CDR1 LGHDT, CDR2 YNNKEL (reference sequence). The CDR3: CASSQVEGGNSPLHF. The CDR3, as DNA: TGTGCCAGCAGCCAAGTGGAGGGAGGGAATTCACCCCTCCACTTT.